This passage covers 20 T cell receptor beta chains from one sample sequenced in a study of blood T cell repertoires in COVID-19. The repertoire was sequenced with immunoSEQ multiplex PCR; TCRdb's copy has only in-frame clones and lacks some. This sample yields 130,000 or so clones, of which 70% to 85% are seen a single time; over 9% belongs to the top ten. Source material: peripheral blood. The receptors were gathered from a woman aged 55-70 years with acute or convalescent COVID-19.

Written as DNA, the CDR3 is TGTGCCAGCAGCGTAGGGATTGGAAACAGGGGTGTGGGTGAGCAGTTCTTC. This codes for CASSVGIGNRGVGEQFF. The rearrangement joins TRBV9 to TRBJ2-1, with 7 positions matching TRBD1. The CDR3 length is 17 residues. V trimming: 0 bases; J trimming: 9 bases; junction bases outside the gene matches: 15. CDR1 and CDR2 from the germline V gene are SGDLS and YYNGEE. Looking up the rest from reference TRBV9 and TRBJ2-1 gives the full variable domain: DSGVTQTPKHLITATGQRVTLRCSPRSGDLSVYWYQQSLDQGLQFLIQYYNGEERAKGNILERFSAQQFPDLHSELNLSSLELGDSALYFCASSVGIGNRGVGEQFFGPGTRLTVL.

The rearrangement links TRBV5-8 to TRBJ2-5; a possible D gene is TRBD1 (5 bases). The CDR3 is 13 amino acids. The V end lost 0 bases, the J end lost 5 bases, and 8 bases lay between the germline ends. The germline CDR1 and CDR2 sequences are SGHTS and YDEGEE. Here the CDR3 reads CASSLGGAETQYF. CDR3 in DNA: TGTGCCAGCAGCTTGGGGGGCGCGGAGACCCAGTACTTC.

This clone has more than one count but fewer than ten. The rearrangement links TRBV5-6 to TRBJ1-4; D possibly corresponds to TRBD1 (5 bases). V was trimmed by 0 bases and J by 7 bases, leaving 13 bases between them. The CDR3 sequence is 15 residues long. Per germline, CDR1 SGHDT and CDR2 YYEEEE. CDR3 DNA sequence: TGTGCCAGCAGCTTGGTTCAGGGCCCCCCTGAAAAACTGTTTTTT. The encoded protein is CASSLVQGPPEKLFF.

The chain joins TRBV2 to TRBJ2-1; the D is unclear. The germline V gene encodes CDR1 SNHLY and CDR2 FYNNEI. V was cut by 2 bases and J by 6 bases, with 14 bases left in between. This CDR3 spans 15 amino acids. CDR3 sequence reads: CASSEWAYGINEQFF. The CDR3 DNA is TGTGCCAGCAGTGAATGGGCCTACGGCATCAATGAGCAGTTCTTC.

This sequence joins TRBV28 and TRBJ1-1; D unclear. Trimming took off 6 bases at V and 8 bases at J, with 13 bases between the two ends. Germline V gene data show CDR1 as MDHEN and CDR2 as SYDVKM. The CDR3 extends over 12 amino acids. DNA of the CDR3: TGTGCCAGCAGAACTCTTGGGAGGGAAGCTTTCTTT. It encodes CASRTLGREAFF. The variable domain in full, with the rest retrieved from reference TRBV28 and TRBJ1-1, is DVKVTQSSRYLVKRTGEKVFLECVQDMDHENMFWYRQDPGLGLRLIYFSYDVKMKEKGDIPEGYSVSREKKERFSLILESASTNQTSMYLCASRTLGREAFFGQGTRLTVV.

The chain recombines TRBV5-5 with TRBJ1-4; TRBD1 matches 7 bases. From germline, CDR1 is SGHKS and CDR2 YYEKEE (reference sequence). Trimming cost V 3 bases and J 5 bases; bases outside gene matches: 4. There are 14 residues in the CDR3. The CDR3 loop is CASSWQGGNEKLFF. The CDR3 DNA reads as TGTGCCAGCAGCTGGCAAGGGGGCAATGAAAAACTGTTTTTT.

This chain connects TRBV24-1 to TRBJ1-1, with a tentative D call TRBD1 (6 bases). V was cut by 4 bases and J by 8 bases, with 10 bases left in between. The CDR3 loop spans 12 amino acids. The germline V gene has CDR1 KGHDR and CDR2 SFDVKD. The CDR3: CATSDQGMEAFF. CDR3 nucleotides: TGTGCCACCAGTGACCAGGGGATGGAAGCTTTCTTT.

This clone has just one count. The chain recombines TRBV29-1 with TRBJ1-1, with D maybe TRBD1 (6 bases). CDR3 length: 13 residues. Between the trimmed V and J ends, which lost 8 bases and 5 bases, there was a span of 18 bases. CDR1 and CDR2 from the germline V gene are SQVTM and ANQGSEA. The CDR3 DNA sequence: TGCAGCCCATTCGACAGGCAGAGGACTGAAGCTTTCTTT. It encodes CSPFDRQRTEAFF. Together with reference TRBV29-1 and TRBJ1-1, the CDR3 gives the full variable domain: SAVISQKPSRDICQRGTSLTIQCQVDSQVTMMFWYRQQPGQSLTLIATANQGSEATYESGFVIDKFPISRPNLTFSTLTVSNMSPEDSSIYLCSPFDRQRTEAFFGQGTRLTVV.

This sequence joins TRBV3-1 (or the pseudogene TRBV3-2) and TRBJ1-6; D possibly corresponds to TRBD1 (6 bases). This CDR3 is built from 14 residues. CDR1 LGHDT and CDR2 YNNKEL come from the germline V gene (reference sequence). Trimming removed 1 base from V and 13 bases from J, with 14 bases in between. The chain's CDR3 is CASSQGQTGRPLHF. The CDR3 region has the DNA TGTGCCAGCAGCCAAGGTCAGACAGGTCGGCCCCTCCACTTT.

The CDR3 here is CASSQETGGYNEQFF. DNA of the CDR3: TGCGCCAGCAGCCAAGAAACAGGGGGCTACAATGAGCAGTTCTTC. This chain joins TRBV4-1 and TRBJ2-1, with 8 bases that match TRBD1. Germline V gene data show CDR1 as MGHRA and CDR2 as YSYEKL. This CDR3 has 15 residues. The ends lost 0 bases at V and 3 bases at J; junction bases unmatched: 1.

This clone was picked up one time. The chain recombines TRBV18 with TRBJ2-3, with D possibly TRBD1 on 6 matching bases. Germline CDR1 and CDR2: KGHSH and LQKENI. V was trimmed by 3 bases and J by 2 bases, leaving 12 bases between them. The CDR3 totals 15 residues. The CDR3 spells CASSPSTGITDTQYF. The CDR3 region has the DNA TGTGCCAGCTCACCCTCGACAGGAATCACAGATACGCAGTATTTT.

The CDR3 loop reads CASSYFSDWNYGYTF. The CDR3 coding sequence is TGTGCCAGCAGCTACTTCTCCGACTGGAACTATGGCTACACCTTC. This chain links TRBV11-2 with TRBJ1-2; D is undetermined. CDR3 length: 15 amino acids. Trimming took 4 bases from V and 2 from J, leaving 14 bases between them. In germline, CDR1 is SGHAT, CDR2 FQNNGV.

The sample holds a few counts of this clone. The chain joins TRBV20-1 to TRBJ1-3; no definite D call. V was pared by 7 bases and J by 4 bases, with 8 bases between. The CDR3 covers 11 residues. Germline V gene sequence: CDR1 DFQATT, CDR2 SNEGSKA (reference sequence). CDR3 amino acids: CSVEYGNTIYF. DNA for the CDR3: TGCAGTGTAGAGTACGGAAACACCATATATTTT.

This chain joins TRBV7-2 and TRBJ1-2; the D is unclear. Between the trimmed V and J ends, which lost 1 base and 2 bases, there was a span of 11 bases. Germline CDR1 and CDR2: SGHTA and FQGNSA. The CDR3 loop spans 15 amino acids. The CDR3, as DNA: TGTGCCAGCAGCTTAGTCCCTTCGTCGAACTATGGCTACACCTTC. Amino acids: CASSLVPSSNYGYTF.

J is TRBJ2-3 and V is TRBV23-1; a possible D gene is TRBD1 (6 bases). TRBV23-1 is sorted into the ORF group, with uncertain function. The CDR3 totals 16 residues. The V and J ends lost 6 bases and 1 base respectively, with 17 bases between them. Here the CDR3 reads CASRRSRGGGTDTQYF. CDR3 coding DNA: TGCGCCAGCAGAAGGAGCAGGGGTGGGGGCACAGATACGCAGTATTTT.

This clone was observed a single time. This CDR3 reads CASTVGNEKLFF. CDR3 bases: TGTGCCAGCACCGTCGGGAATGAAAAACTGTTTTTT. The chain has TRBV28 and TRBJ1-4, with D unresolved. Trimming removed 7 bases at V and 5 bases at J, with 8 bases between. Germline-derived CDR1 and CDR2 are MDHEN and SYDVKM. This CDR3 is built from 12 residues.

The genes are TRBV7-8 and TRBJ1-5; no clear D. Trimming took off 3 bases at V and 5 bases at J, with 5 bases between the two ends. CDR3 length: 12 amino acids. Germline V lookup: CDR1 SGHVS, CDR2 FQNEAQ. CDR3 nucleotide sequence: TGTGCCAGCAGCTTTGGAGATCAGCCCCAGCATTTT. Its protein is CASSFGDQPQHF.

The chain combines TRBV2 with TRBJ1-6, with D possibly TRBD1 on 5 matching bases. Trimming removed 3 bases from V and 10 bases from J, with 10 bases in between. CDR3 size: 13 residues. CDR1 is SNHLY, CDR2 FYNNEI, per germline. Written as DNA, the CDR3 is TGTGCCAGCAGTGACCAGGGAGGGTCACCCCTCCACTTT. Residues: CASSDQGGSPLHF.

V is TRBV10-3 and J is TRBJ1-2; no definite D call. The CDR3 contains 13 residues. The ends were cut back, 0 bases at V and 4 bases at J, with 6 bases in the middle. Germline CDR1 reads ENHRY; CDR2 reads SYGVKD. This CDR3 is CAISESGVYGYTF. The CDR3, as DNA: TGTGCCATCAGTGAGTCGGGAGTCTATGGCTACACCTTC.

The chain couples TRBV7-9 to TRBJ1-4; D is unresolved. V shed 5 bases and J shed 5 bases, with 12 bases lying between them. CDR3 length: 14 residues. CDR1 is SEHNR and CDR2 is FQNEAQ in the germline V gene (reference sequence). The CDR3 bases are TGTGCCAGCAGCCTTGGAGCCTCCAATGAAAAACTGTTTTTT. Its protein is CASSLGASNEKLFF.